This TCR beta chain was sequenced during a study of cytomegalovirus exposure and HLA in healthy donors. V dropped 2 bases and J dropped 7 bases, with 5 bases sitting between them. The CDR3 covers 10 residues. The germline V gene encodes CDR1 GTSNPN and CDR2 SVGIG (reference sequence). Worth noting for this clone: Likely a read error: the CDR3 ends without its conserved phenylalanine or tryptophan.

60 Vbeta and 13 Jbeta primers were used in PCR. Clones were sequenced by immunoSEQ multiplex PCR, and TCRdb holds only the in-frame ones, with some missing. The sample includes some 180,000 clones, around 77% of them seen just once. Healthy bone marrow donors made up the donor group. The donors, nominally healthy at sampling, likely had unrecorded immune exposures. Sequenced sample: PBMCs. V gene TRBV30 combines with J gene TRBJ1-2; D gene uncertain. The receptor was isolated from a woman in her 30s in good health and CMV-seronegative. CDR3 nucleotides: TGTGCCTGGAGTACAGTTGGCTACACCGTC. Translating it yields CAWSTVGYTV.